These 6 T cell receptor beta chains were all obtained from the same sample, sequenced in a study of blood T cells in healthy people across ages. Next came a second PCR, run for 7 to 11 cycles, which used a sample-barcoded 5' primer along with a J-beta primer mix. MiXCR, applied by TCRdb to the 5' RACE reads, yields one record per CDR3 protein. This repertoire shows about 690,000 distinct CDR3 sequences, roughly two fifths found once; its top ten account for around 32%. What was sequenced was blood. Receptors were obtained from an older man in good health.

The genes are TRBV6-2 or TRBV6-3 and TRBJ1-2, with a weak D call TRBD1 (6 bases). The CDR3 runs 15 residues. Germline-derived CDR1 and CDR2 are MNHEY and SVGEGT. Trimming took 6 bases from V and 4 from J, leaving 18 bases between them. In DNA form, the CDR3 reads TGTGCCAGCAGCTCAAGAGCGGGGGGCGTCTATGGCTACACCTTC. Amino acids: CASSSRAGGVYGYTF.

CDR3 protein: CASKKQGTGAFQGTDTQYF. CDR3 coding DNA: TGCGCCAGCAAGAAACAAGGGACAGGGGCCTTTCAGGGGACAGATACGCAGTATTTT. J is TRBJ2-3 and V is TRBV10-1; 10 nucleotides agree with TRBD1. The CDR3 consists of 19 residues. The ends lost 7 bases at V and 3 bases at J; junction bases unmatched: 19. Germline V gives CDR1 WNHNN, CDR2 SYGVQD (reference sequence).

This chain connects TRBV9 to TRBJ1-1, with D perhaps matching TRBD1 (5 bases). The V and J ends lost 4 bases and 6 bases respectively, with 19 bases between them. Germline V lookup: CDR1 SGDLS, CDR2 YYNGEE. The length of the CDR3 is 15 residues. The CDR3 reads CASSFQGGRDAEAFF. Here the CDR3 DNA reads TGTGCCAGCAGCTTCCAGGGTGGAAGGGACGCTGAAGCTTTCTTT.

This clonotype was seen more than once but under ten times. The chain employs TRBV20-1 and TRBJ2-7, with 12 bases that match TRBD2. V shed 1 base and J 1 base; nucleotides not matched to a gene: 2. The CDR3 runs 15 residues. Germline V gene sequence: CDR1 DFQATT, CDR2 SNEGSKA (reference sequence). The CDR3 here is CSARGTSGDSYEQYF. The DNA of the CDR3 is TGCAGTGCTAGAGGGACTAGCGGGGATTCCTACGAGCAGTACTTC.

This clonotype was seen a handful of times. Relative to the germline gene, one junction end is altered; a read error may explain this. This chain connects TRBV7-2 to TRBJ2-1, with 12 bases fitting TRBD1. The CDR3 extends over 14 amino acids. Germline V gene sequence: CDR1 SGHTA, CDR2 FQGNSA. This CDR3 reads CASVVGQGANGQFF. As DNA, the CDR3 is TGTGCCAGCGTTGTGGGACAGGGGGCAAATGGGCAGTTCTTC.

The chain joins TRBV7-9 to TRBJ2-5, with D tentatively TRBD2 (5 bases). V was clipped by 4 bases and J by 11 bases, with 20 bases between them. CDR1 and CDR2 (germline): SEHNR, FQNEAQ (reference sequence). CDR3 length: 14 amino acids. The CDR3 region has the DNA TGTGCCAGCAGCTCGGTACCCCCAGCGTGGGAGCAGTACTTC. Translating it yields CASSSVPPAWEQYF.